The present T cell receptor (beta chain) was sequenced within a study of CD8 T cells in Susac syndrome. Regarding the study as a whole: The CD4+ T cell repertoires in Susac syndrome were not clonally expanded.

The CD8+ and CD4+ T cells were negatively isolated, with the TEMRA cells enriched by FACS. Concerning this clonotype itself: Antigen specificity is unknown.

The CDR3 is 15 amino acids. The ends were cut back, 0 bases at V and 1 base at J, with 12 bases in the middle. Germline CDR1 reads DFQATT; CDR2 reads SNEGSKA (reference sequence). The RNA input was about 0.45 to 1 ug, and it was reverse transcribed with random hexamers. Amplification of the TCR beta CDR3 was carried out by immunoSEQ multiplex PCR, which spanned a total of 54 Vbeta and 13 Jbeta segments. TCRdb analysed the immunoSEQ multiplex PCR reads with MiXCR anew, one entry per CDR3 protein. Of hundreds of thousands of distinct CDR3 sequences in the sample, 96% were seen once. The rearrangement links TRBV20-1 to TRBJ1-1, with D tentatively TRBD1 (5 bases). The sequencing sample was made of CD4+ T cells from PBMCs. The sequence came from a human donor with Susac syndrome. This CDR3 reads CSAREMPGWNTEAFF. Written as DNA, the CDR3 is TGCAGTGCTAGAGAAATGCCAGGGTGGAACACTGAAGCTTTCTTT.